The next 14 T cell receptor beta chains were all read from a single sample in a study of T cell responses to AZD1222 COVID-19 vaccine. The protocol was immunoSEQ multiplex PCR, while the TCRdb copy is restricted to in-frame clones and leaves out a portion. There are 140,000 or so clones in the sample; approximately 90% occur only once, and approximately 4% lies in the top ten. This specimen was peripheral blood, taken 28 days after the second AZD1222 dose. Source of these receptors: an adult who received the AZD1222 COVID-19 vaccine.

This sequence joins TRBV10-2 and TRBJ2-1; the D is unclear. The V end was cut by 8 bases, the J end by 9 bases, with 17 bases between. CDR3 size: 13 residues. Germline lookup yields CDR1 WSHSY and CDR2 SAAADI. CDR3 DNA: TGCGCCAGCCTGACTCGCATAGGAGCTGAGCAGTTCTTC. Translated, it gives CASLTRIGAEQFF.

On this clone itself: One junction end does not reproduce the germline sequence, and a read error may be involved. The chain links TRBV29-1 to TRBJ1-1, with D possibly being TRBD1 (5 bases). The length of the CDR3 is 13 residues. Germline V gene sequence: CDR1 SQVTM, CDR2 ANQGSEA. CDR3 DNA: TGCAGCGTTAAAGACGACAGGAACACTGAAGCTTTCTTT. Its protein is CSVKDDRNTEAFF.

The J gene is TRBJ1-3, the V gene TRBV9; D unclear. This CDR3 has 15 residues. Trimming stripped 0 bases from V and 0 bases from J, with 7 bases between. The germline gives CDR1 SGDLS, CDR2 YYNGEE. CDR3 sequence: CASSVDGFSGNTIYF. CDR3 sequence (DNA): TGTGCCAGCAGCGTAGATGGGTTCTCTGGAAACACCATATATTTT.

This chain joins TRBV28 and TRBJ1-3; weak D call: TRBD1 (6 bases). Looked up from germline, CDR1 is MDHEN and CDR2 is SYDVKM. Trimming stripped 8 bases from V and 0 bases from J, with 11 bases between. This CDR3 has 14 amino acids. The CDR3 nucleotides read TGTGCCAGCGGCCCGACAGGCTCTGGAAACACCATATATTTT. Protein: CASGPTGSGNTIYF.

This clone came up a few times. This chain uses TRBV5-1 with TRBJ2-7, with TRBD1 matching 7 bases. The CDR3 covers 15 residues. Trimming removed 4 bases from V and 3 bases from J; junction bases left unmatched: 10. In germline, CDR1 is SGHRS, CDR2 YFSETQ. The CDR3, as DNA: TGCGCCAGCAGCCCGACGTGGGACAGCGTCTACGAGCAGTACTTC. Encoded protein: CASSPTWDSVYEQYF. Together with reference TRBV5-1 and TRBJ2-7, the CDR3 gives the full variable domain: KAGVTQTPRYLIKTRGQQVTLSCSPISGHRSVSWYQQTPGQGLQFLFEYFSETQRNKGNFPGRFSGRQFSNSRSEMNVSTLELGDSALYLCASSPTWDSVYEQYFGPGTRLTVT.

V is TRBV19 and J is TRBJ1-5, with 8 nucleotides matching TRBD1. Germline V gene data show CDR1 as LNHDA and CDR2 as SQIVND (reference sequence). The V and J ends lost 4 bases and 6 bases, in that order; junction bases with no gene match: 11. The length of the CDR3 is 16 residues. CDR3 loop: CASSSRQGSPIQPQHF. As DNA, the CDR3 is TGTGCCAGTAGTAGTAGACAGGGGAGTCCCATTCAGCCCCAGCATTTT.

CDR3 bases: TGTGCCAGTGGGGTCTCTGGGGCCAACGTCCTGACTTTC. Translation gives CASGVSGANVLTF. The rearrangement joins TRBV25-1 to TRBJ2-6; D is ambiguous. The ends were cut back, 9 bases at V and 0 bases at J, with 6 bases in the middle. Per the germline V gene, CDR1 is MGHDK and CDR2 is SYGVNS. This CDR3 spans 13 amino acids.

The genes are TRBV9 and TRBJ1-2; D is ambiguous. The germline V gene has CDR1 SGDLS and CDR2 YYNGEE. The V end was cut by 0 bases, the J end by 8 bases, with 11 bases between. The CDR3 has 13 amino acids. In DNA form, the CDR3 reads TGTGCCAGCAGCGTAGTCGGCCGTGTGGGCTACACCTTC. It encodes CASSVVGRVGYTF.

The J gene is TRBJ1-4, the V gene TRBV7-6, with TRBD1 as a possible D gene (5 bases). The length of the CDR3 is 12 residues. Germline V CDR1 and CDR2: SGHVS, FNYEAQ. V gave up 5 bases and J gave up 11 bases, with 12 bases separating them. The CDR3 DNA reads as TGTGCCAGCAGCCGTGGGACGCAGAAACTGTTTTTT. Translating gives CASSRGTQKLFF. Together with reference TRBV7-6 and TRBJ1-4, the CDR3 gives the full variable domain: GAGVSQSPRYKVTKRGQDVALRCDPISGHVSLYWYRQALGQGPEFLTYFNYEAQQDKSGLPNDRFSAERPEGSISTLTIQRTEQRDSAMYRCASSRGTQKLFFGSGTQLSVL.

The V gene is TRBV2, the J gene TRBJ2-3, with TRBD2 matching over 9 bases. This CDR3 spans 12 amino acids. CDR1 and CDR2 from the germline V gene are SNHLY and FYNNEI. With 5 bases clipped from V and 7 bases from J, the junction kept 1 base outside the gene matches. The chain's CDR3 is CASSSGGHTQYF. Here the CDR3 DNA reads TGTGCCAGCAGTAGCGGGGGGCATACGCAGTATTTT.

The V call is TRBV7-9, the J call TRBJ1-1; D remains unclear. The CDR3 has 12 amino acids. With 1 base removed from V and 9 bases from J, the gap between germline ends came to 9 bases. Germline V gene data show CDR1 as SEHNR and CDR2 as FQNEAQ (reference sequence). The chain's CDR3 is CASSLGFSQAFF. The DNA for the CDR3 is TGTGCCAGCAGCTTAGGATTCTCCCAAGCTTTCTTT.

This chain uses TRBV27 with TRBJ2-7; 13 bases fit TRBD2. This CDR3 contains 21 residues. Germline CDR1 and CDR2: MNHEY and SMNVEV (reference sequence). The trim removed 1 base at V and 5 bases at J, leaving 20 bases unmatched. This CDR3 is CASSLCRYKELAGGPGDEQYF. For the CDR3, the DNA is TGTGCCAGCAGTTTATGTCGGTATAAAGAACTAGCGGGAGGGCCGGGGGACGAGCAGTACTTC.

The chain recombines TRBV24-1 with TRBJ1-6; 9 nucleotides align to TRBD1. This CDR3 has 14 residues. V shed 2 bases, J shed 14 bases, and the junction held 6 bases outside the gene matches. The germline V gene has CDR1 KGHDR and CDR2 SFDVKD. The CDR3 here is CATSDSGQGRTLHF. In nucleotides, the CDR3 is TGTGCCACCAGTGATTCGGGACAGGGAAGAACCCTCCACTTT.

The gene calls are TRBV7-2 and TRBJ1-3; D gene unclear. Trimming left V 3 bases short and J 3 bases short, with 6 bases between. Germline V gene sequence: CDR1 SGHTA, CDR2 FQGNSA. The CDR3 covers 13 residues. The CDR3 DNA follows: TGTGCCAGCAGCTTTCGGAGTGGAAACACCATATATTTT. It yields the protein CASSFRSGNTIYF.